The clone carrying this T cell receptor beta chain was recorded at least ten times. 5'RACE generated cDNA with 10-nucleotide random UMIs. TCRdb recomputed calls from the 5' RACE reads with MiXCR, one row per CDR3 protein. The table shows about 55,000 distinct CDR3 sequences, with 3.5% to 4% occurring only once. These data are taken from a study of neurological immune-mediated disorders. The sorted libraries started from about 950,000 CD4+ or CD8+ T cells. Germline loops: CDR1 LGHDT, CDR2 YNNKEL (reference sequence). This CDR3 region has 16 residues. Trimming cost V 4 bases and J 4 bases, with 14 bases left between them.

Source material: CD4+ T cells from blood. The origin of this receptor is a woman aged 40 to 49 with multiple sclerosis. The genes are TRBV3-1 and TRBJ1-6; a possible D gene is TRBD1 (5 bases). This CDR3 reads CASSPRGEFYNSPLHF. For the CDR3, the DNA is TGTGCCAGCAGCCCCCGGGGGGAGTTTTATAATTCACCCCTCCACTTT.